This T cell receptor beta chain was documented in a study of neurological immune-mediated disorders. Each CDR3 protein is one row after TCRdb ran MiXCR on the 5' RACE reads. The sample includes tens of thousands of distinct CDR3 sequences, roughly an eighth seen only once; the top ten take more than 20%. The table lists this clonotype with many counts. This TCR was sampled from a woman aged 50 to 60 with HTLV-1-associated myelopathy (HAM/TSP). Sequenced material: PBMCs.

In nucleotides, the CDR3 is TGTGCCAGCTCACCATCTACGGGCTATGGCTACACCTTC. It encodes CASSPSTGYGYTF. The chain has TRBV18 and TRBJ1-2; D unresolved. This CDR3 comprises 13 residues. Germline V gene data show CDR1 as KGHSH and CDR2 as LQKENI. The V end was cut by 2 bases, the J end by 4 bases, with 8 bases between.